The rows below give T cell receptor beta chains drawn from one sample of a study of monozygotic twins with inflammatory bowel disease. One entry per CDR3 protein, without DNA, is what TCRdb gives after re-calling the 5' RACE reads. The table for this sample gives nearly 450,000 distinct CDR3 sequences. Material for sequencing was blood. These TCRs come from a human donor with ulcerative colitis or Crohn's disease, or a healthy co-twin of an affected twin (not recorded which). The CDR3 runs from the conserved cysteine through the conserved F or W.

V gene: TRBV28; J gene: TRBJ1-2; CDR3 protein: CASSSTGTGLGYGYTF
V gene: TRBV4-3; J gene: TRBJ1-1; CDR3 protein: CASSQEWQRNTEAFF
V gene: TRBV28; J gene: TRBJ2-7; CDR3 protein: CASSPSRPTGIWEQYF
V gene: TRBV7-8; J gene: TRBJ2-2; CDR3 protein: CASSLGSGRAAGELFF
V gene: TRBV5-1; J gene: TRBJ1-2; CDR3 protein: CASSPDRTRGYGYTF
V gene: TRBV3-1; J gene: TRBJ2-3; CDR3 protein: CASSHRGETDTQYF
V gene: TRBV4-1; J gene: TRBJ2-5; CDR3 protein: CASSQDRGYQETQYF
V gene: TRBV7-2; J gene: TRBJ2-7; CDR3 protein: CASSLVATAPSYEQYF
V gene: TRBV5-1; J gene: TRBJ1-6; CDR3 protein: CASSSTGDWVSPLHF
V gene: TRBV7-2; J gene: TRBJ1-1; CDR3 protein: CASSFVENTEAFF
V gene: TRBV28; J gene: TRBJ1-2; CDR3 protein: CASSLFGRQGNGYTF
V gene: TRBV7-3; J gene: TRBJ2-1; CDR3 protein: CASSLQPFSYNEQFF
V gene: TRBV3-1; J gene: TRBJ2-2; CDR3 protein: CASSQEGSVNTGELFF
V gene: TRBV4-2; J gene: TRBJ1-5; CDR3 protein: CASSQEHQPQHF
V gene: TRBV7-2; J gene: TRBJ2-1; CDR3 protein: CASSLDRGRQFF
V gene: TRBV29-1; J gene: TRBJ2-2; CDR3 protein: CSSLGAGGVGELFF
V gene: TRBV19; J gene: TRBJ1-6; CDR3 protein: CASSMERGSLHF
V gene: TRBV19; J gene: TRBJ2-1; CDR3 protein: CASSREGAPYNEQFF
V gene: TRBV6-5; J gene: TRBJ2-2; CDR3 protein: CASSYGAGELFF
V gene: TRBV12-3/TRBV12-4; J gene: TRBJ1-5; CDR3 protein: CASSAGQGRNQPQHF
V gene: TRBV24-1; J gene: TRBJ2-1; CDR3 protein: CATSDPGTSGRSYNEQFF
V gene: TRBV2; J gene: TRBJ2-1; CDR3 protein: CASERTSSFYEQFF
V gene: TRBV7-2; J gene: TRBJ2-7; CDR3 protein: CASAMYSYEQYF
V gene: TRBV29-1; J gene: TRBJ2-1; CDR3 protein: CSVEPPGPEFF
V gene: TRBV12-3/TRBV12-4; J gene: TRBJ2-3; CDR3 protein: CASIVRGADTQYF